Presented here are 21 T cell receptor beta chains from one specimen sequenced in a study of metastatic and nonmetastatic thyroid tumors. No treatment had been given to any patient before thyroid surgery. From the PCR reads, TCRdb re-called clones with MiXCR. The table lists 15,000 or so clones, approximately 32% of them singletons. Sequenced input: tumor tissue. The source is a female donor with papillary thyroid cancer or a benign thyroid nodule (not recorded which). Some clones in this sample may be carry-over from other donors' samples.

The chain has TRBV30 and TRBJ2-7; no clear D. Germline V lookup: CDR1 GTSNPN, CDR2 SVGIG (reference sequence). The CDR3 consists of 12 residues. Trimming took 0 bases from V and 4 from J, leaving 7 bases between them. The CDR3 is CAWSVHGYEQYF. DNA of the CDR3: TGTGCCTGGAGTGTACACGGGTACGAGCAGTACTTC.

The chain links TRBV5-1 to TRBJ2-7; no definite D call. Germline V gene data show CDR1 as SGHRS and CDR2 as YFSETQ. V was shortened by 2 bases and J by 1 base, with 7 bases between the two germline ends. This CDR3 has 13 amino acids. CDR3 loop: CASSLEVSYEQYF. The CDR3 bases are TGCGCCAGCAGCTTAGAGGTTTCCTACGAGCAGTACTTC.

CDR3 region: CASSSRQGSGSYTF. The CDR3 region has the DNA TGCGCCAGCAGCTCCCGACAGGGTTCTGGGAGCTACACCTTC. This rearrangement joins TRBV5-1 to TRBJ1-2; 7 bases agree with TRBD1. The CDR3 totals 14 residues. V gave up 3 bases and J gave up 9 bases; unmatched junction bases: 11. Per the germline V gene, CDR1 is SGHRS and CDR2 is YFSETQ.

This clone was seen many times. V usage is TRBV30 and J usage is TRBJ2-1; 10 bases align to TRBD2. V was pared by 4 bases and J by 4 bases, with 7 bases of the junction left unmatched. The germline gives CDR1 GTSNPN, CDR2 SVGIG (reference sequence). This CDR3 comprises 15 residues. As DNA, the CDR3 is TGTGCCTGGAAGCGGGGGGGCGTGCGGTACAATGAGCAGTTCTTC. The encoded protein is CAWKRGGVRYNEQFF.

There are a few counts of this clone. The chain is built from TRBV20-1 and TRBJ2-3; 8 bases align to TRBD2. Germline V gene data show CDR1 as DFQATT and CDR2 as SNEGSKA (reference sequence). After removal of 7 bases from V and 4 bases from J, the junction contained 10 bases not matched to a gene. This CDR3 is built from 14 residues. The CDR3 region has the DNA TGCAGTGTTGTGAGCGGGAGTCCAGCAGATACGCAGTATTTT. It is translated as CSVVSGSPADTQYF.

This clone was recorded a few times. J is TRBJ2-5 and V is TRBV6-1, with a possible D match to TRBD2 (6 bases). V was shortened by 3 bases and J by 5 bases, with 13 bases between the two germline ends. CDR1 MNHNS and CDR2 SASEGT come from the germline V gene. The CDR3 is 14 amino acids. This chain's CDR3 is CASSEGGSVETQYF. The CDR3, as DNA: TGTGCCAGCAGTGAGGGGGGTAGCGTGGAGACCCAGTACTTC.

This clone came up a few times. V usage is TRBV28 and J usage is TRBJ2-2, with a tentative D call TRBD2 (6 bases). CDR3 length: 14 residues. Germline V gene lookup returns CDR1 MDHEN and CDR2 SYDVKM. The V and J ends lost 5 bases and 7 bases respectively, with 14 bases between them. CDR3 sequence reads: CASSPSSASGELFF. Here the CDR3 DNA reads TGTGCCAGCAGTCCCTCTAGCGCAAGCGGGGAGCTGTTTTTT.

This clone has only a few counts. The chain recombines TRBV6-1 with TRBJ2-5; D not resolved. Trimming pared 2 bases from V and 5 bases from J, leaving 6 bases between. Per the germline V gene, CDR1 is MNHNS and CDR2 is SASEGT. This CDR3 is built from 12 residues. CDR3 nucleotide sequence: TGTGCCAGCAGTGAACGTGGGGAGACCCAGTACTTC. It translates to CASSERGETQYF.

The chain is built from TRBV6-1 and TRBJ2-5, with D possibly being TRBD1 or TRBD2 (5 bases each). The CDR3 totals 14 residues. Between the trimmed V and J ends, which lost 7 bases and 0 bases, there was a span of 12 bases. Per the germline V gene, CDR1 is MNHNS and CDR2 is SASEGT. The CDR3 DNA sequence: TGTGCCAGCACCGACCCGGGACACCAAGAGACCCAGTACTTC. This sequence encodes CASTDPGHQETQYF.

This clone was detected many times. The chain links TRBV5-6 to TRBJ2-5; TRBD1 aligns across 9 bases. The CDR3 runs 14 residues. Germline trimming cut 3 bases from V and 4 bases from J; bases unmatched to any gene: 4. Per germline, CDR1 SGHDT and CDR2 YYEEEE. CDR3 DNA sequence: TGTGCCAGCAGCTGGGGACAGGGTGGAGAGACCCAGTACTTC. Translation gives CASSWGQGGETQYF.

In this sample, this clone is medium-sized (0.01 to 0.1%). The J gene is TRBJ1-1, the V gene TRBV7-2, with no clear D. CDR1 is SGHTA, CDR2 FQGNSA, per germline. The ends were cut back, 5 bases at V and 1 base at J, with 11 bases in the middle. The CDR3 loop spans 14 amino acids. For the CDR3, the DNA is TGTGCCAGCAGCCTTAGGGCAGCGAACACTGAAGCTTTCTTT. Residues: CASSLRAANTEAFF.

Ten or more counts support this clone. V gene TRBV2 combines with J gene TRBJ1-4, with TRBD1 matching over 9 bases. The CDR3 consists of 17 residues. Per the germline V gene, CDR1 is SNHLY and CDR2 is FYNNEI. The junction had 7 bases not matched to a gene; V was cut back by 0 bases and J by 5 bases. CDR3 coding DNA: TGTGCCAGCAGTGAAGCGCCTCCGGGACAGGGAAATGAAAAACTGTTTTTT. Its protein is CASSEAPPGQGNEKLFF. Full variable domain (remainder filled in from reference TRBV2 and TRBJ1-4): EPEVTQTPSHQVTQMGQEVILRCVPISNHLYFYWYRQILGQKVEFLVSFYNNEISEKSEIFDDQFSVERPDGSNFTLKIRSTKLEDSAMYFCASSEAPPGQGNEKLFFGSGTQLSVL.

This rearrangement joins TRBV4-1 to TRBJ1-5; D not resolved. The CDR3 is 18 residues long. The V and J ends lost 0 bases and 1 base respectively, with 16 bases between them. From germline, CDR1 is MGHRA and CDR2 YSYEKL. The CDR3 is CASSQESTLLRSNQPQHF. In nucleotides, the CDR3 is TGCGCCAGCAGCCAAGAATCTACACTACTGAGGAGCAATCAGCCCCAGCATTTT.

At least ten counts were recorded for this clone. This chain joins TRBV7-9 and TRBJ2-3; 7 bases agree with TRBD1. Germline V gene data show CDR1 as SEHNR and CDR2 as FQNEAQ (reference sequence). The CDR3 extends over 14 amino acids. The junction had 6 bases not matched to a gene; V was cut back by 3 bases and J by 6 bases. The CDR3 nucleotides read TGTGCCAGCAGCTTTAACAGGGGTCGCGATACGCAGTATTTT. It is translated as CASSFNRGRDTQYF.

This clone was seen more than once but under ten times. CDR3 loop: CASSGDRDRGYEQYF. The CDR3 DNA reads as TGCGCCAGCAGTGGGGACCGGGACAGGGGTTACGAGCAGTACTTC. V and J are TRBV5-1 and TRBJ2-7, with 10 bases fitting TRBD1. The CDR3 consists of 15 residues. CDR1 SGHRS and CDR2 YFSETQ come from the germline V gene. V shed 5 bases, J shed 4 bases, and the junction held 9 bases outside the gene matches.

V is TRBV6-1 and J is TRBJ1-5; TRBD1 might be the D (6 bases). With 6 bases removed from V and 3 bases from J, the gap between germline ends came to 15 bases. The V gene's germline CDR1 is MNHNS and CDR2 SASEGT. The CDR3 is 15 amino acids. CDR3 sequence (DNA): TGTGCCAGCAGACCACCGGGACAATTCAATCAGCCCCAGCATTTT. It translates to CASRPPGQFNQPQHF.

The rearrangement joins TRBV28 to TRBJ2-7; D not certain. The germline V gene has CDR1 MDHEN and CDR2 SYDVKM. The CDR3 runs to 18 residues. With 4 bases removed from V and 2 bases from J, the gap between germline ends came to 24 bases. The CDR3 reads CASSYPMSPGTRTYEQYF. The DNA of the CDR3 is TGTGCCAGCAGTTACCCGATGAGCCCCGGTACACGGACCTACGAGCAGTACTTC.

This chain connects TRBV18 to TRBJ2-2, with D unresolved. Trimming cost V 0 bases and J 6 bases, with 8 bases left between them. The CDR3 is made up of 14 amino acids. Germline-derived CDR1 and CDR2 are KGHSH and LQKENI. The CDR3 DNA follows: TGTGCCAGCTCACCACCGAGTCAGCCCGGGGAGCTGTTTTTT. Amino acids: CASSPPSQPGELFF. Using reference TRBV18 and TRBJ2-2 for the parts outside the CDR3, the full variable domain is NAGVMQNPRHLVRRRGQEARLRCSPMKGHSHVYWYRQLPEEGLKFMVYLQKENIIDESGMPKERFSAEFPKEGPSILRIQQVVRGDSAAYFCASSPPSQPGELFFGEGSRLTVL.

The chain employs TRBV18 and TRBJ1-2, with a tentative D call TRBD1 (6 bases). Germline CDR1 is KGHSH and CDR2 is LQKENI. This CDR3 spans 17 amino acids. The V and J ends lost 6 bases and 0 bases respectively, with 20 bases between them. This chain's CDR3 is CASSRQGTLQTNYGYTF. DNA for the CDR3: TGTGCCAGCTCGCGGCAGGGGACCCTACAAACTAACTATGGCTACACCTTC.

The V gene is TRBV6-5, the J gene TRBJ2-1; 14 bases match TRBD2. After removal of 2 bases from V and 0 bases from J, the junction contained 6 bases not matched to a gene. The germline CDR1 and CDR2 sequences are MNHEY and SVGAGI. The CDR3 is 19 amino acids. In nucleotides, the CDR3 is TGTGCCAGCAGTTACCAGACTAGCGGGGGGGGAAGCTCCTACAATGAGCAGTTCTTC. This sequence encodes CASSYQTSGGGSSYNEQFF.

V is TRBV5-1 and J is TRBJ1-1; tentative D call: TRBD1 (5 bases). V was shortened by 2 bases and J by 4 bases, with 12 bases between the two germline ends. Germline V gives CDR1 SGHRS, CDR2 YFSETQ. The CDR3 runs 14 residues. The CDR3 DNA sequence: TGCGCCAGCAGCTTTAGGGGAGAAGGCACTGAAGCTTTCTTT. As protein: CASSFRGEGTEAFF.